Listed below are T cell receptor beta chains from one sample, sequenced in a study of blood T cell repertoires in COVID-19. Clones were read by immunoSEQ multiplex PCR, and TCRdb kept only the in-frame ones, dropping some. The sample comprises about 85,000 clones, approximately 79% of which are singletons, and approximately 10% rests with the top ten. Material: peripheral blood. The receptors shown here come from an older man with acute or convalescent COVID-19. The CDR3 runs from the conserved cysteine through the conserved F or W. Each record gives: J gene, V gene, D gene, clone size, CDR3 protein, CDR3 DNA. D genes are given only for firm matches. Some rows have no size entry. The others give once, few or many, or a class for an expanded clone.

J: TRBJ2-5; V: TRBV7-8; D: NA; size: NA; CDR3: CASSPGQSRETQYF; DNA: TGTGCCAGCAGCCCCGGACAGTCCCGAGAGACCCAGTACTTC
J: TRBJ2-1; V: TRBV7-2; D: TRBD2; size: NA; CDR3: CASSRMVLAGAHNEQFF; DNA: TGTGCCAGCAGCCGCATGGTCCTAGCGGGGGCCCACAATGAGCAGTTCTTC
J: TRBJ1-5; V: TRBV5-5; D: NA; size: NA; CDR3: CASSSGPDQPQHF; DNA: TGTGCCAGCAGCTCCGGTCCCGATCAGCCCCAGCATTTT
J: TRBJ2-1; V: TRBV27; D: TRBD2; size: NA; CDR3: CASSLRAGGFDEQFF; DNA: TGTGCCAGCAGTTTACGAGCGGGGGGGTTCGATGAGCAGTTCTTC
J: TRBJ2-1; V: TRBV21-1; D: NA; size: NA; CDR3: CASSKGRRRGRFLYNEQFF; DNA: TGTGCCAGCAGCAAAGGAAGAAGAAGGGGGCGCTTCCTCTACAATGAGCAGTTCTTC
J: TRBJ1-5; V: TRBV5-1; D: TRBD1; size: NA; CDR3: CASRPQGAPPQHF; DNA: TGCGCCAGCCGACCTCAGGGGGCGCCGCCCCAGCATTTT
J: TRBJ2-6; V: TRBV7-2; D: TRBD1; size: NA; CDR3: CASSTSGTGWAGANVLTF; DNA: TGTGCCAGCAGCACTTCCGGGACAGGTTGGGCGGGGGCCAACGTCCTGACTTTC
J: TRBJ2-5; V: TRBV2; D: NA; size: NA; CDR3: CASSDSWTAAETQYF; DNA: TGTGCCAGCAGTGATAGCTGGACAGCCGCGGAGACCCAGTACTTC
J: TRBJ1-6; V: TRBV7-9; D: NA; size: few; CDR3: CASSFRGSNSPLHF; DNA: TGTGCCAGCAGCTTTAGGGGCTCTAATTCACCCCTCCACTTT
J: TRBJ1-1; V: TRBV28; D: NA; size: NA; CDR3: CASREQGFNTEAFF; DNA: TGTGCCAGCAGAGAACAGGGTTTTAACACTGAAGCTTTCTTT
J: TRBJ2-5; V: TRBV5-6; D: TRBD2; size: NA; CDR3: CASSLFRGVRETQYF; DNA: TGTGCCAGCAGCTTGTTCCGGGGGGTACGAGAGACCCAGTACTTC
J: TRBJ1-4; V: TRBV19; D: NA; size: NA; CDR3: CASSIQQGLVEKLFF; DNA: TGTGCCAGTAGTATCCAACAGGGATTGGTTGAAAAACTGTTTTTT
J: TRBJ1-1; V: TRBV6-5; D: TRBD1; size: NA; CDR3: CASKFVDRETEAFF; DNA: TGTGCCAGCAAGTTCGTCGACAGGGAAACTGAAGCTTTCTTT
J: TRBJ2-1; V: TRBV7-8; D: TRBD1; size: NA; CDR3: CASSTNVRDRATNEQFF; DNA: TGTGCCAGCAGTACCAACGTGCGGGACAGGGCGACGAATGAGCAGTTCTTC
J: TRBJ1-2; V: TRBV27; D: NA; size: NA; CDR3: CASRLRGGVITNYGYTF; DNA: TGTGCCAGCAGACTAAGAGGCGGGGTAATTACTAACTATGGCTACACCTTC
J: TRBJ1-3; V: TRBV19; D: TRBD1; size: few; CDR3: CASMGTGGTTIYF; DNA: TGTGCCAGTATGGGGACAGGGGGGACCACCATATATTTT
J: TRBJ2-2; V: TRBV14; D: NA; size: NA; CDR3: CASSQVRGGELFF; DNA: TGTGCCAGCAGCCAAGTCCGGGGCGGGGAGCTGTTTTTT
J: TRBJ1-6; V: TRBV27; D: TRBD1; size: few; CDR3: CASSPIGQGANSPLHF; DNA: TGTGCCAGCAGTCCAATAGGACAGGGGGCAAATTCACCCCTCCACTTT
J: TRBJ1-5; V: TRBV2; D: NA; size: NA; CDR3: CASQNRENQPQHF; DNA: TGTGCCAGCCAGAACAGGGAGAATCAGCCCCAGCATTTT
J: TRBJ1-6; V: TRBV30; D: TRBD1; size: few; CDR3: CACRDRDDSPLHF; DNA: TGTGCCTGCCGGGACAGGGACGATTCACCCCTCCACTTT
J: TRBJ2-3; V: TRBV7-6; D: TRBD2; size: NA; CDR3: CASSLGAGGRTDTQYF; DNA: TGTGCCAGCAGCTTAGGAGCGGGGGGGCGCACAGATACGCAGTATTTT
J: TRBJ2-3; V: TRBV6-5; D: NA; size: NA; CDR3: CASSSDWNTDTQYF; DNA: TGTGCCAGCAGCTCCGACTGGAACACAGATACGCAGTATTTT